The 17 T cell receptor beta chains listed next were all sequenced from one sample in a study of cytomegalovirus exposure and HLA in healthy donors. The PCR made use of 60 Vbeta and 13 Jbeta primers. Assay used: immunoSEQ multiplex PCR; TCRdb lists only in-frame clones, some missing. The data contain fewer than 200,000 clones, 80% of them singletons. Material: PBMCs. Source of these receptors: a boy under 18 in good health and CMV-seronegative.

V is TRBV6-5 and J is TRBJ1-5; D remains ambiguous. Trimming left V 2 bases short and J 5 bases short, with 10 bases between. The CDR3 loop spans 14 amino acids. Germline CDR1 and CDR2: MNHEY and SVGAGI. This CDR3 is CASSYSVSYQPQHF. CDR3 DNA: TGTGCCAGCAGTTACAGCGTTTCTTATCAGCCCCAGCATTTT.

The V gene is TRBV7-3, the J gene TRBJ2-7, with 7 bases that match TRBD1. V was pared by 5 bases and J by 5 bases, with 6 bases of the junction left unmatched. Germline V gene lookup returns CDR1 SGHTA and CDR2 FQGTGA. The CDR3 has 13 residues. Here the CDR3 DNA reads TGTGCCAGCAGCGCAAGGACAGGCCACGAGCAGTACTTC. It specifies CASSARTGHEQYF.

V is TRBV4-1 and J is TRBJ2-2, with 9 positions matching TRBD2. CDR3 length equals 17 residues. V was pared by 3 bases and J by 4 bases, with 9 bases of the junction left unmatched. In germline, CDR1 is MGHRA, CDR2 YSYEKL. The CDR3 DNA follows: TGCGCCAGCAGCCATGGACTAGCGCCCGCGGGCACCGGGGAGCTGTTTTTT. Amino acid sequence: CASSHGLAPAGTGELFF.

For the CDR3, the DNA is TGTGCCAGCAGTTACTCGAATCCGGGGTCGGGAACTGAAGCTTTCTTT. This sequence encodes CASSYSNPGSGTEAFF. The chain has TRBV6-6 and TRBJ1-1; D gene unclear. V lost 0 bases and J 5 bases, leaving 16 bases between the germline ends. Germline V gene sequence: CDR1 MNHNY, CDR2 SVGAGI (reference sequence). This CDR3 contains 16 residues.

Here the CDR3 reads CASSALEVNTEAFF. The CDR3 coding sequence is TGTGCCAGCAGTGCCCTGGAGGTGAACACTGAAGCTTTCTTT. The chain uses TRBV2 and TRBJ1-1; D remains ambiguous. The germline V gene has CDR1 SNHLY and CDR2 FYNNEI. The V end was cut by 4 bases, the J end by 0 bases, with 9 bases between. CDR3 length equals 14 residues.

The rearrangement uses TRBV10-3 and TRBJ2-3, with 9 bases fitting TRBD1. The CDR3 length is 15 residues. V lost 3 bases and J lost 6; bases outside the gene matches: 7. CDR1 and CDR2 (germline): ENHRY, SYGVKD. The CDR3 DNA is TGTGCCATCAGTGACCAGGGACAGGGTGGGGATACGCAGTATTTT. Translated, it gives CAISDQGQGGDTQYF.

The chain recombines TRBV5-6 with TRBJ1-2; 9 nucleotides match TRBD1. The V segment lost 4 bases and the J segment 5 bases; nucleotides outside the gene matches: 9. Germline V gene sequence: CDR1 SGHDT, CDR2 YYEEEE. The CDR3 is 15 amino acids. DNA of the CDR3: TGTGCCAGCAGCAAGGGACAGGGCAACGCTTATGGCTACACCTTC. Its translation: CASSKGQGNAYGYTF.

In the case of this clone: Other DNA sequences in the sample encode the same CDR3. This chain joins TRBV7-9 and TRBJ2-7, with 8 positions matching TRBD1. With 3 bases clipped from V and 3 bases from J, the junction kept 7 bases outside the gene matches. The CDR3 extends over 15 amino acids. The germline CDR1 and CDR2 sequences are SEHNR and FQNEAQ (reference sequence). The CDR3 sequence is CASSFGQGSDYEQYF. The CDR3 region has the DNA TGTGCCAGCAGCTTTGGACAGGGATCTGACTACGAGCAGTACTTC.

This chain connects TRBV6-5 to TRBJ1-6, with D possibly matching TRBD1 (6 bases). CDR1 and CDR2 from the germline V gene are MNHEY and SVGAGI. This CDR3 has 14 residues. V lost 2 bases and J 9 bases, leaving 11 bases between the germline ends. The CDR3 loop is CASSYGRGLSPLHF. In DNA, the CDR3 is TGTGCCAGCAGTTACGGGCGGGGGCTTTCACCCCTCCACTTT.

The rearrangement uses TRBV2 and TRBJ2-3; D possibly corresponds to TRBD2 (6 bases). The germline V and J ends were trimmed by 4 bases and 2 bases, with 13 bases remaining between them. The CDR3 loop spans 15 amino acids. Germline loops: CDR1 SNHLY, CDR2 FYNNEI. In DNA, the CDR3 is TGTGCCAGCAGTGGGGCGGGACGGGCCACAGATACGCAGTATTTT. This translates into CASSGAGRATDTQYF. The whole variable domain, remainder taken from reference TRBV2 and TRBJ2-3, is EPEVTQTPSHQVTQMGQEVILRCVPISNHLYFYWYRQILGQKVEFLVSFYNNEISEKSEIFDDQFSVERPDGSNFTLKIRSTKLEDSAMYFCASSGAGRATDTQYFGPGTRLTVL.

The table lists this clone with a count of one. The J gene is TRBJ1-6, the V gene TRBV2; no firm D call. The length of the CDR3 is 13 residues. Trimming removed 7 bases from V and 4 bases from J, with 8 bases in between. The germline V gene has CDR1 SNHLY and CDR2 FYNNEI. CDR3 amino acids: CASTPVYNSPLHF. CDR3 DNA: TGTGCCAGCACCCCCGTGTATAATTCACCCCTCCACTTT. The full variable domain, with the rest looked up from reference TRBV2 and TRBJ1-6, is EPEVTQTPSHQVTQMGQEVILRCVPISNHLYFYWYRQILGQKVEFLVSFYNNEISEKSEIFDDQFSVERPDGSNFTLKIRSTKLEDSAMYFCASTPVYNSPLHFGNGTRLTVT.

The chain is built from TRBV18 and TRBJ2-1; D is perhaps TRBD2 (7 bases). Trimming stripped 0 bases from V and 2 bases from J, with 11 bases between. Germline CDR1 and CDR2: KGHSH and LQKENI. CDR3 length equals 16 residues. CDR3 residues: CASSPPTGGTYNEQFF. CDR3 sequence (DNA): TGTGCCAGCTCACCACCAACGGGGGGCACCTACAATGAGCAGTTCTTC.

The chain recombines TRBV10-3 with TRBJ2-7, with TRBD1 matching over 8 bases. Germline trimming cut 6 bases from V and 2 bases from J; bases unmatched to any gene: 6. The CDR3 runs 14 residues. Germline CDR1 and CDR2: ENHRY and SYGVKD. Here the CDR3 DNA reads TGTGCCATCAGGGACAGGGTACCCCCCTACGAGCAGTACTTC. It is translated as CAIRDRVPPYEQYF.

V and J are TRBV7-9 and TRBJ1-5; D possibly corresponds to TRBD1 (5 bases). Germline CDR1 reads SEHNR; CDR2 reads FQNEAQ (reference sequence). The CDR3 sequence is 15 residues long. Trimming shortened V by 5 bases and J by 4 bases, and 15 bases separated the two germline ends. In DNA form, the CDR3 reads TGTGCCAGCAGCCTAGATGGGGGAGGTAATCAGCCCCAGCATTTT. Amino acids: CASSLDGGGNQPQHF.

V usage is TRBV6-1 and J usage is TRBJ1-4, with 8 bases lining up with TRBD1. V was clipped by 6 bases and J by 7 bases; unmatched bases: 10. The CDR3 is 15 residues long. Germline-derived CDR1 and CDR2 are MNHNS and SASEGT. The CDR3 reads CASSRQGKGIEKLFF. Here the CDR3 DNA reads TGTGCCAGCAGCCGACAGGGGAAAGGGATTGAAAAACTGTTTTTT.

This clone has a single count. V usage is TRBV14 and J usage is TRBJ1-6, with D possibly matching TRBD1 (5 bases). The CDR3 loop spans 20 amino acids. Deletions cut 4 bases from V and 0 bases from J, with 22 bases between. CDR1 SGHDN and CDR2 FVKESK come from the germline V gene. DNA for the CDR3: TGTGCCAGCAGCCCGATCGAGGAGGGGAGTCGCGACTCCTATAATTCACCCCTCCACTTT. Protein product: CASSPIEEGSRDSYNSPLHF. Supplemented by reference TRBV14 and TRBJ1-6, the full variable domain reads EAGVTQFPSHSVIEKGQTVTLRCDPISGHDNLYWYRRVMGKEIKFLLHFVKESKQDESGMPNNRFLAERTGGTYSTLKVQPAELEDSGVYFCASSPIEEGSRDSYNSPLHFGNGTRLTVT.

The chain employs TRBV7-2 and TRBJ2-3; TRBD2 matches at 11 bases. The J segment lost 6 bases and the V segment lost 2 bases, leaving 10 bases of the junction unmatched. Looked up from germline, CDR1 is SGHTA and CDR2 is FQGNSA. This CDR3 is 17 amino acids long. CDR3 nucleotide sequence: TGTGCCAGCAGCTTACAGGGGATACTAGCGGGAGAGGATACGCAGTATTTT. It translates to CASSLQGILAGEDTQYF.